This TCR beta chain was identified in a study of blood T cell repertoires in COVID-19. On the study more broadly: From T cells, B-cell-depleted T cells, or PBMCs came the material, which was cDNA or gDNA.

In the authors' methods: Researchers report that nucleated cell counts were estimated from reference gene primer amplification. TCRdb's table, derived via immunoSEQ multiplex PCR, lists solely in-frame clones and lacks some. Clone size and the V and J calls come from that table; the DNA yielded D and trimming. The repertoire holds almost 80,000 clones, with about 93% as singletons. V dropped 5 bases and J dropped 0 bases, with 7 bases sitting between them. This CDR3 comprises 13 residues. Germline V gene sequence: CDR1 SGHNT, CDR2 YYREEE (reference sequence). The sequencing sample was made of peripheral blood. This TCR was sampled from a woman older than 75 with acute or convalescent COVID-19. The rearrangement uses TRBV5-4 and TRBJ2-3; perhaps TRBD2 as D (6 bases). The CDR3 DNA reads as TGTGCCAGCAGGGGGGGAAGCACAGATACGCAGTATTTT. Encoded protein: CASRGGSTDTQYF.